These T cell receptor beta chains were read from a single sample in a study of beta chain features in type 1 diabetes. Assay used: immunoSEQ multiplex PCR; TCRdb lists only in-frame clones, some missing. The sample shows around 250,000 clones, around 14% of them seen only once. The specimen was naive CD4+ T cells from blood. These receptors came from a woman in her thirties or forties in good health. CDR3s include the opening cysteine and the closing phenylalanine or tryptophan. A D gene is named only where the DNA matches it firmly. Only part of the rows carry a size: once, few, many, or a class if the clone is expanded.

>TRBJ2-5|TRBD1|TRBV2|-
CASSGDRGRQETQYF
TGTGCCAGCAGTGGGGACAGGGGGCGTCAGGAGACCCAGTACTTC
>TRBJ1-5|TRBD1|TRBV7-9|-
CASSLDRGNQPQHF
TGTGCCAGCAGCTTGGACAGGGGGAATCAGCCCCAGCATTTT
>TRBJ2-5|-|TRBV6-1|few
CASSTDSGTQYF
TGTGCCAGCAGTACGGACAGTGGTACCCAGTACTTC
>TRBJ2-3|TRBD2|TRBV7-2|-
CASSQGLAGRDTQYF
TGTGCCAGCAGCCAGGGACTAGCTGGTAGAGATACGCAGTATTTT
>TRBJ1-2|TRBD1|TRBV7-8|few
CASSSRTGGGYGYTF
TGTGCCAGCAGCTCCAGAACAGGGGGCGGCTATGGCTACACCTTC
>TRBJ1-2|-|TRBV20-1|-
CSVQGHYGYTF
TGCAGTGTTCAGGGTCACTATGGCTACACCTTC
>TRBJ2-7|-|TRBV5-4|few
CASSPPAGTRYEQYF
TGTGCCAGCAGCCCACCAGCCGGGACTCGATACGAGCAGTACTTC
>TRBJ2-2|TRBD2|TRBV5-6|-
CASSLRGSGANTGELFF
TGTGCCAGCAGCTTGAGGGGTAGCGGGGCGAACACCGGGGAGCTGTTTTTT
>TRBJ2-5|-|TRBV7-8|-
CASTSGPGGETQYF
TGTGCCAGCACCTCCGGGCCCGGCGGGGAGACCCAGTACTTC
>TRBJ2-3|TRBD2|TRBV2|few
CASSDPLAGGADTQYF
TGTGCCAGCAGTGACCCCCTAGCGGGGGGTGCAGATACGCAGTATTTT
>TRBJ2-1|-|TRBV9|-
CASSVAVTDYNEQFF
TGTGCCAGCAGCGTAGCTGTTACAGACTACAATGAGCAGTTCTTC
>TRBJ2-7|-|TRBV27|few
CASRGGRTYEQYF
TGTGCCAGCAGAGGAGGCAGGACCTACGAGCAGTACTTC
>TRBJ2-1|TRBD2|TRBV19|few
CASSIRGGGRWNEQFF
TGTGCCAGTAGTATCCGTGGGGGGGGGAGATGGAATGAGCAGTTCTTC
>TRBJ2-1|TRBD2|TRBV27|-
CASSLARGAGGANEQFF
TGTGCCAGCAGTTTAGCGAGGGGGGCCGGGGGGGCCAATGAGCAGTTCTTC
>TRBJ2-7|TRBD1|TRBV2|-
CASSEVQPQGIYYEQYF
TGTGCCAGCAGTGAAGTCCAACCACAGGGGATCTACTACGAGCAGTACTTC
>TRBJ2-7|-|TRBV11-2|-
CASSLAIAREQYF
TGTGCCAGCAGCTTAGCGATAGCAAGGGAGCAGTACTTC
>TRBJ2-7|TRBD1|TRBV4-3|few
CASSQVSGQGYEQYF
TGCGCCAGCAGCCAAGTATCGGGACAGGGCTACGAGCAGTACTTC
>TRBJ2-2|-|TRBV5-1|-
CASSLEGQSGELFF
TGCGCCAGCAGCTTGGAGGGACAATCCGGGGAGCTGTTTTTT
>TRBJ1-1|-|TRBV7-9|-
CASSLESGRVEAFF
TGTGCCAGCAGCTTAGAGTCCGGCAGGGTTGAAGCTTTCTTT
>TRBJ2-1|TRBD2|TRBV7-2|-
CASSLGGGSGGINEQFF
TGTGCCAGCAGCTTAGGAGGTGGTAGCGGGGGCATAAATGAGCAGTTCTTC
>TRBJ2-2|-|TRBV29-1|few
CSVDPSVTGELFF
TGCAGCGTTGACCCTAGCGTCACCGGGGAGCTGTTTTTT
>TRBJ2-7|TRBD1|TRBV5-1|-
CASSPGTGSNEQYF
TGCGCCAGCAGCCCTGGGACAGGGAGCAACGAGCAGTACTTC
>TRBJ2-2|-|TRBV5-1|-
CASSLQPTGELFF
TGCGCCAGCAGCTTACAGCCCACCGGGGAGCTGTTTTTT
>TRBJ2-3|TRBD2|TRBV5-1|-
CASIRGEWTDTQYF
TGCGCCAGCATCCGGGGGGAATGGACAGATACGCAGTATTTT
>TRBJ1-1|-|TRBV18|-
CASSPTEGVTEAFF
TGTGCCAGCTCACCTACAGAGGGTGTCACTGAAGCTTTCTTT
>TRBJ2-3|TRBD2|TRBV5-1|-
CASSGGLAVPDTQYF
TGCGCCAGCAGCGGGGGACTAGCTGTACCAGATACGCAGTATTTT
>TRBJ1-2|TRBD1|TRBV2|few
CASEGTGAGYTF
TGTGCCAGCGAGGGGACAGGGGCTGGCTACACCTTC
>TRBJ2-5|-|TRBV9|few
CASSGGGYEGTQYF
TGTGCCAGCAGCGGCGGGGGCTACGAAGGGACCCAGTACTTC
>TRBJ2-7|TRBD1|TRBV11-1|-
CASRPGTGVGEQYF
TGTGCCAGCAGGCCCGGGACAGGGGTTGGGGAGCAGTACTTC
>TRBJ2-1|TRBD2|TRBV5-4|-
CASSLVGTSGHEQFF
TGTGCCAGCAGCTTGGTCGGGACTAGTGGCCATGAGCAGTTCTTC
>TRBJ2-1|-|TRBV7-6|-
CASSPVRTSSYNEQFF
TGTGCCAGCAGCCCGGTCCGTACTAGCTCCTACAATGAGCAGTTCTTC
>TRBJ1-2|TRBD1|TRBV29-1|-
CSVEDRLGQSANYGYTF
TGCAGCGTTGAAGATCGTTTGGGACAGTCAGCTAACTATGGCTACACCTTC
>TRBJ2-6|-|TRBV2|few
CASRQQNSGANVLTF
TGTGCCAGCAGACAACAGAACTCTGGGGCCAACGTCCTGACTTTC
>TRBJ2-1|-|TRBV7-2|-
CASSLWGQSEQFF
TGTGCCAGCAGCCTTTGGGGGCAGAGTGAGCAGTTCTTC
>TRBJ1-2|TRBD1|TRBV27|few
CASSPDRENYGYTF
TGTGCCAGCAGTCCGGACAGGGAAAACTATGGCTACACCTTC
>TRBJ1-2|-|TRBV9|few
CASSAGYGNYGYTF
TGTGCCAGCAGCGCAGGGTACGGGAACTATGGCTACACCTTC
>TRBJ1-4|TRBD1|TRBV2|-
CASSEMGQGGEKLFF
TGTGCCAGCAGTGAAATGGGACAGGGTGGCGAAAAACTGTTTTTT
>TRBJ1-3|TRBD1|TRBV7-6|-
CASSKGQGTSGNTIYF
TGTGCCAGCAGCAAGGGACAGGGGACCTCTGGAAACACCATATATTTT
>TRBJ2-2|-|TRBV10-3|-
CATRQPTGELFF
TGTGCCACGCGACAGCCTACCGGGGAGCTGTTTTTT
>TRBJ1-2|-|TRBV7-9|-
CASSLGGRGFEDGYTF
TGTGCCAGCAGCTTAGGGGGCCGGGGGTTTGAGGATGGCTACACCTTC
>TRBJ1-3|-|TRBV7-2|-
CASSVTRSGNTIYF
TGTGCCAGCAGCGTTACAAGATCTGGAAACACCATATATTTT
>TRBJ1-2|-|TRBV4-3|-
CASSQETLPGYGYTF
TGCGCCAGCAGCCAAGAGACTCTGCCCGGGTATGGCTACACCTTC
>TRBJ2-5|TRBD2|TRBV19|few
CASSIVGLAVGQETQYF
TGTGCCAGTAGTATAGTAGGACTAGCGGTGGGTCAAGAGACCCAGTACTTC
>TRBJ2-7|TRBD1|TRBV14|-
CASSPLPGQGAYEQYF
TGTGCCAGCAGCCCTTTACCGGGACAGGGGGCGTACGAGCAGTACTTC
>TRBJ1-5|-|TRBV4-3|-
CASSQDPRGNQPQHF
TGCGCCAGCAGCCAAGACCCACGGGGCAATCAGCCCCAGCATTTT
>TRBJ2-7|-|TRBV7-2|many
CASTQDSFQQYF
TGTGCCAGCACCCAGGACAGTTTCCAGCAGTACTTC
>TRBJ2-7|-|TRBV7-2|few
CASSLSGWDYEQYF
TGTGCCAGCAGCCTCAGCGGGTGGGACTACGAGCAGTACTTC
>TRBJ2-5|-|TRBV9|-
CASSGERPGLEETQYF
TGTGCCAGCAGCGGCGAGCGGCCGGGACTTGAAGAGACCCAGTACTTC
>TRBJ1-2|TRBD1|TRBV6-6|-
CASSYSQTGFHTF
TGTGCCAGCAGTTACTCGCAGACAGGGTTCCACACCTTC
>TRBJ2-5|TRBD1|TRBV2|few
CASSEAIRDREETQYF
TGTGCCAGCAGTGAAGCAATCCGGGACAGGGAAGAGACCCAGTACTTC
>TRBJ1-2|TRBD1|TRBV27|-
CASSLTTPRGDYGYTF
TGTGCCAGCAGCCTCACAACCCCCAGGGGGGACTATGGCTACACCTTC
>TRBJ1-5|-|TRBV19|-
CASSITRGTQHF
TGTGCCAGTAGTATTACCAGGGGCACCCAGCATTTT
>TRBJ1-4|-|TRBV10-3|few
CAISDRAEEKLFF
TGTGCCATCAGTGACAGGGCGGAAGAAAAACTGTTTTTT
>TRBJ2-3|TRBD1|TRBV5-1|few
CASSYFRVRDRGTDTQYF
TGCGCCAGCAGCTACTTCCGTGTTCGCGACAGGGGAACAGATACGCAGTATTTT
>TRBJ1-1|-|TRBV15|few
CATSGNLGRGTEAFF
TGTGCCACCAGCGGAAACTTGGGGCGCGGCACTGAAGCTTTCTTT
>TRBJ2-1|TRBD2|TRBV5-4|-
CASSGKGLASNEQFF
TGTGCCAGCAGCGGGAAGGGACTAGCATCCAATGAGCAGTTCTTC